This T cell receptor beta chain came from a study of blood T cell repertoires in COVID-19. Study context: Some COVID-19 samples were acute and others convalescent; all came from the United States, Italy and Spain. PBMCs, B-cell-depleted T cells, or T cells provided the cDNA or gDNA that made up the material.

Germline CDR1 is MGHRA and CDR2 is YSYEKL. Trimming left V 1 base short and J 12 bases short, with 14 bases between. This CDR3 is 13 amino acids long. The authors' processing: For nucleated cells, counts were estimated from reference gene primer amplification. Using immunoSEQ multiplex PCR, the repertoire was profiled, and TCRdb retains in-frame clones only, with some absent. V and J calls and clone size come straight from that table; D and trimming were deduced from the DNA. Of around 20,000 clones in the sample, just over 90% were seen once. The chain recombines TRBV4-1 with TRBJ2-3; weak D call: TRBD1 (5 bases). The sample consisted of peripheral blood. This TCR was recovered from a human donor in a cohort sampled during active COVID-19. The CDR3 here is CASSQGLTEFQYF. The CDR3 DNA follows: TGCGCCAGCAGCCAAGGGTTGACAGAGTTTCAGTATTTT.